This TCR beta chain was obtained from a study of shared clonotypes between healthy human individuals. The data were produced by immunoSEQ multiplex PCR, yet TCRdb's version contains in-frame clones alone and is incomplete. Here the sample spans hundreds of thousands of clones, approximately 71% being singletons. The sequence derives from a woman between 35 and 50 years old in good health. Some clones in this sample may be carry-over from other donors' samples. Source material: PBMCs.

The CDR3: CATQISPYNEQFF. The DNA of the CDR3 is TGTGCCACACAGATATCTCCCTACAATGAGCAGTTCTTC. The chain carries TRBV2 and TRBJ2-1, with no clear D. The CDR3 totals 13 residues. V lost 10 bases and J 2 bases, leaving 12 bases between the germline ends. Germline loops: CDR1 SNHLY, CDR2 FYNNEI. Full variable domain (outside the CDR3, taken from reference TRBV2 and TRBJ2-1): EPEVTQTPSHQVTQMGQEVILRCVPISNHLYFYWYRQILGQKVEFLVSFYNNEISEKSEIFDDQFSVERPDGSNFTLKIRSTKLEDSAMYFCATQISPYNEQFFGPGTRLTVL.